This entry lists 16 T cell receptor beta chains sequenced from one sample in a study of blood T cell repertoires in COVID-19. Only in-frame clones appear in the TCRdb table, and some are missing; sequencing was by immunoSEQ multiplex PCR. The table shows about 110,000 clones, with around 80% occurring only once. Sequencing was performed on peripheral blood. The receptors were gathered from a human donor in a cohort sampled during active or convalescent COVID-19.

This chain uses TRBV4-1 with TRBJ2-7; 9 positions agree with TRBD1. V was clipped by 3 bases and J by 3 bases; unmatched bases: 6. Germline loops: CDR1 MGHRA, CDR2 YSYEKL. The CDR3 consists of 15 residues. The CDR3 region is CASSQTGTGFYEQYF. The CDR3 region has the DNA TGCGCCAGCAGCCAGACTGGGACAGGGTTCTACGAGCAGTACTTC.

The chain is built from TRBV6-2 or TRBV6-3 and TRBJ2-7; 8 bases agree with TRBD1. The V gene's germline CDR1 is MNHEY and CDR2 SVGEGT. Trimming cost V 2 bases and J 3 bases; bases outside gene matches: 6. This CDR3 has 15 residues. The CDR3 reads CASSYEDRDFYEQYF. CDR3 nucleotide sequence: TGTGCCAGCAGTTACGAGGACAGGGACTTCTACGAGCAGTACTTC.

This chain uses TRBV2 with TRBJ1-5; D may be TRBD1 (5 bases). The CDR3 has 14 amino acids. Germline assignment: CDR1 SNHLY and CDR2 FYNNEI. V was cut by 6 bases and J by 4 bases, with 13 bases left in between. The CDR3 here is CASSQDTKNQPQHF. The CDR3 nucleotides read TGTGCCAGCAGCCAGGACACAAAGAATCAGCCCCAGCATTTT.

The chain carries TRBV7-8 and TRBJ1-1; perhaps TRBD1 as D (5 bases). Between the trimmed V and J ends, which lost 8 bases and 6 bases, there was a span of 13 bases. The CDR3 consists of 12 residues. Germline-derived CDR1 and CDR2 are SGHVS and FQNEAQ. The CDR3 region has the DNA TGTGCCAGCGGCTCAGGGCGAGCTGAAGCTTTCTTT. It encodes CASGSGRAEAFF.

The rearrangement joins TRBV7-2 to TRBJ2-7; TRBD2 matches at 10 bases. V gave up 2 bases and J gave up 0 bases; unmatched junction bases: 7. CDR1 is SGHTA and CDR2 is FQGNSA in the germline V gene. There are 17 residues in the CDR3. This CDR3 is CASSLSAGGPSSYEQYF. CDR3 coding DNA: TGTGCCAGCAGCTTATCAGCGGGGGGGCCGAGCTCCTACGAGCAGTACTTC.

The chain links TRBV28 to TRBJ2-1, with TRBD2 matching 8 bases. V trimming: 5 bases; J trimming: 9 bases; junction bases outside the gene matches: 15. Germline V CDR1 and CDR2: MDHEN, SYDVKM. The CDR3 has 16 amino acids. CDR3 in amino acids: CASSETGAGGQFEQFF. The CDR3 nucleotides read TGTGCCAGCAGTGAAACAGGTGCGGGGGGACAATTTGAGCAGTTCTTC.

CDR3 sequence (DNA): TGTGCCAGTAGTATGTCGGCGGGAGGGTCCTACGAGCAGTACTTC. Amino acids: CASSMSAGGSYEQYF. V is TRBV19 and J is TRBJ2-7; 9 nucleotides align to TRBD2. The CDR3 is made up of 15 amino acids. The V segment lost 3 bases and the J segment 1 base; nucleotides outside the gene matches: 4. From germline, CDR1 is LNHDA and CDR2 SQIVND (reference sequence). The variable domain in full, with the rest retrieved from reference TRBV19 and TRBJ2-7, is DGGITQSPKYLFRKEGQNVTLSCEQNLNHDAMYWYRQDPGQGLRLIYYSQIVNDFQKGDIAEGYSVSREKKESFPLTVTSAQKNPTAFYLCASSMSAGGSYEQYFGPGTRLTVT.

The chain is built from TRBV28 and TRBJ2-7, with a possible D match to TRBD1 (6 bases). This CDR3 spans 16 amino acids. Between the trimmed V and J ends, which lost 1 base and 5 bases, there was a span of 18 bases. From germline, CDR1 is MDHEN and CDR2 SYDVKM. The CDR3 spells CASSLYGTGSRHEQYF. The DNA for the CDR3 is TGTGCCAGCAGTTTATACGGAACAGGGAGTCGGCACGAGCAGTACTTC.

This rearrangement joins TRBV5-1 to TRBJ1-2, with D maybe TRBD1 (5 bases). In germline, CDR1 is SGHRS, CDR2 YFSETQ. V lost 4 bases and J lost 6, with 16 bases in between. The CDR3 has 14 amino acids. CDR3 bases: TGCGCCAGCAGCGCCTGGGACTCCGGGGATGGCTACACCTTC. It yields the protein CASSAWDSGDGYTF.

The V and J genes are TRBV9 and TRBJ2-3; 14 nucleotides align to TRBD2. Germline V gene sequence: CDR1 SGDLS, CDR2 YYNGEE. J lost 5 bases, V lost 0 bases, and 11 bases had no gene match. This CDR3 region has 19 residues. The CDR3 sequence: CASSVAWTSGRRGGDTQYF. CDR3 nucleotides: TGTGCCAGCAGCGTAGCATGGACTAGCGGGAGGAGAGGGGGAGATACGCAGTATTTT.

The chain employs TRBV19 and TRBJ1-2; D is possibly TRBD1 (5 bases). Germline V gene sequence: CDR1 LNHDA, CDR2 SQIVND (reference sequence). V was pared by 5 bases and J by 4 bases, with 14 bases between. The CDR3 length is 14 residues. CDR3 nucleotide sequence: TGTGCCAGTAGTGGAACAGGAATTTTCTATGGCTACACCTTC. Protein: CASSGTGIFYGYTF.

The J gene is TRBJ2-3, the V gene TRBV9, with a tentative D call TRBD2 (5 bases). The length of the CDR3 is 14 residues. V lost 6 bases to trimming and J lost 2 bases, with 13 bases between them. CDR1 SGDLS and CDR2 YYNGEE come from the germline V gene. Written as DNA, the CDR3 is TGTGCCAGCAACTATAACCGGGACACAGATACGCAGTATTTT. Its translation: CASNYNRDTDTQYF.

The chain carries TRBV12-3 or TRBV12-4 and TRBJ1-3; tentative D call: TRBD1 (6 bases). V was cut by 8 bases and J by 1 base, with 9 bases left in between. The length of the CDR3 is 13 residues. The chain's CDR3 is CASLRGSGNTIYF. The CDR3 region has the DNA TGTGCCAGCCTCAGGGGATCTGGAAACACCATATATTTT.

In its sample, this clone was seen a few times. The CDR3, as DNA: TGTGCCAGCAGCCAAGGAGGGACGACTAGCGGGAGGGAGCCCTACTACAATGAGCAGTTCTTC. This sequence encodes CASSQGGTTSGREPYYNEQFF. The rearrangement uses TRBV4-2 and TRBJ2-1, with TRBD2 identical over 14 bases. CDR3 length equals 21 residues. Germline V gene lookup returns CDR1 LGHNA and CDR2 YNFKEQ. The V gene end was trimmed by 1 base and the J gene end by 3 bases; junction bases not matched to a gene: 14.

Details on this clone: The sample holds other DNA sequences that translate to the same CDR3. The chain joins TRBV28 to TRBJ2-7; D is unresolved. Looked up from germline, CDR1 is MDHEN and CDR2 is SYDVKM. Trimming removed 8 bases at V and 2 bases at J, with 10 bases between. CDR3 length: 12 amino acids. CDR3 loop: CASLAPAYEQYF. The CDR3 DNA follows: TGTGCCAGCCTCGCTCCGGCCTACGAGCAGTACTTC. The variable domain in full, completed from reference TRBV28 and TRBJ2-7, reads DVKVTQSSRYLVKRTGEKVFLECVQDMDHENMFWYRQDPGLGLRLIYFSYDVKMKEKGDIPEGYSVSREKKERFSLILESASTNQTSMYLCASLAPAYEQYFGPGTRLTVT.

The J gene is TRBJ2-3, the V gene TRBV11-3; 13 bases are shared with TRBD2. J gave up 5 bases and V 5 bases, and 7 bases lay outside the gene matches. There are 16 residues in the CDR3. Germline CDR1 reads SGHNT; CDR2 reads YENEEA. The chain's CDR3 is CASSLGTSGEGDTQYF. In DNA, the CDR3 is TGTGCCAGCAGCCTGGGGACTAGCGGGGAAGGAGATACGCAGTATTTT.